The following is a T cell receptor (beta chain) sequence with its context. Its antigen is unidentified. Researchers took RNA transcripts and amplified the TCR beta CDR3 regions from them. First-round RT-PCR of the TCR CDR3 relied on the HTBI primer set. From the multiplex PCR reads, TCRdb called clonotypes with MiXCR, one entry per CDR3 protein. The table includes 350,000 to 450,000 distinct CDR3 sequences, 17% detected once. This sample stems from a study of T cells in Graves' hyperthyroidism and ophthalmopathy. General study findings and limits: In simple terms, a model built on 13 V-J features told ophthalmopathy apart from stable hyperthyroidism.

The V gene's germline CDR1 is MNHEY and CDR2 SVGAGI. V was shortened by 2 bases and J by 3 bases, with 7 bases between the two germline ends. CDR3 size: 13 residues. The specimen was blood. The TCR was taken from a woman aged 30 to 39 with Graves' hyperthyroidism that later progressed to Graves' ophthalmopathy. This rearrangement joins TRBV6-5 to TRBJ1-2; D is unresolved. CDR3 DNA: TGTGCCAGCAGTTACGGACCTGACTATGGCTACACCTTC. It specifies CASSYGPDYGYTF.